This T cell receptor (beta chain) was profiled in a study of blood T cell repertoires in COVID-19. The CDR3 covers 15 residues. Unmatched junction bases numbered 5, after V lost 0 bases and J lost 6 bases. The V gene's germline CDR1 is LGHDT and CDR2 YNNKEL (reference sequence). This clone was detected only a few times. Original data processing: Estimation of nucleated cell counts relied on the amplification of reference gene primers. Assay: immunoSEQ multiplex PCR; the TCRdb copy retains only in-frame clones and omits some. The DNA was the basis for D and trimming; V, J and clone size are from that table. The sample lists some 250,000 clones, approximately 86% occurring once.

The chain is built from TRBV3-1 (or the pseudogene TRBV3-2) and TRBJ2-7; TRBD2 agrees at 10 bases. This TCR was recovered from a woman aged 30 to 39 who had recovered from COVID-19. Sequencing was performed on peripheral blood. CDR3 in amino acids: CASSQEIAGGSEQYF. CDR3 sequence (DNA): TGTGCCAGCAGCCAAGAAATAGCGGGGGGAAGCGAGCAGTACTTC.